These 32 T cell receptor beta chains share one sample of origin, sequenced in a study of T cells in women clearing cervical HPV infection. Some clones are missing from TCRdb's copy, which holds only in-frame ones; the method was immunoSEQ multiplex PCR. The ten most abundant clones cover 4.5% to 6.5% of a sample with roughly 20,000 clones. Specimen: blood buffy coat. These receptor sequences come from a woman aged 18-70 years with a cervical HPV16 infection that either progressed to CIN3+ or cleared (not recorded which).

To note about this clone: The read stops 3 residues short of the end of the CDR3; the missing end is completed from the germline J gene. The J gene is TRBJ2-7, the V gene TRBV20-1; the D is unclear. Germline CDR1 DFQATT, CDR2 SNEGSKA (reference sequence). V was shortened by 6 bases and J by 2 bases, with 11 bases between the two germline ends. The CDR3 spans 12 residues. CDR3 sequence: CSAVQATYEQYF. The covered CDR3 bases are TGCAGTGCGGTTCAGGCAACCTACGAG.

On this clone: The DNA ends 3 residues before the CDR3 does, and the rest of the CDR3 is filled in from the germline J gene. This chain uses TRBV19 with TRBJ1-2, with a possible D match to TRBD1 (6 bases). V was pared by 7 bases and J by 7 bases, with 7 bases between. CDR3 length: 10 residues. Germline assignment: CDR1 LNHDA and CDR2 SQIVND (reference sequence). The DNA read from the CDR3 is TGTGCCAGTACAGGGGTTGGC. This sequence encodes CASTGVG. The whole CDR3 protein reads CASTGVGYTF.

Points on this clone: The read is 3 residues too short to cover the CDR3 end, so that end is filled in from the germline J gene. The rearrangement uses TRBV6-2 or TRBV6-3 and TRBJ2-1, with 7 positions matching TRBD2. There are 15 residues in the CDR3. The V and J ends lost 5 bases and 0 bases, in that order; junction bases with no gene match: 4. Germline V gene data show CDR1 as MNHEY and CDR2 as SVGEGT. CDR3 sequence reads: CASSPSGSSYNEQFF. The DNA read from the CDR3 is TGTGCCAGCAGTCCTAGCGGAAGCTCCTACAATGAG.

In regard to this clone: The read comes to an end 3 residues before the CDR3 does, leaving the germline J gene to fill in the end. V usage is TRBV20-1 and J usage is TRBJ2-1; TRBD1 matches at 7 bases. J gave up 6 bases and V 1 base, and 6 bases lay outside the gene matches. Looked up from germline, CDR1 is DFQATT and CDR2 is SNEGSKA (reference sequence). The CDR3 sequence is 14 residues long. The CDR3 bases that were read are TGCAGTGCTAGAGTCACGGCAGGGGGCAATGAG. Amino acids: CSARVTAGGNE. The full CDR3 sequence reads CSARVTAGGNEQFF.

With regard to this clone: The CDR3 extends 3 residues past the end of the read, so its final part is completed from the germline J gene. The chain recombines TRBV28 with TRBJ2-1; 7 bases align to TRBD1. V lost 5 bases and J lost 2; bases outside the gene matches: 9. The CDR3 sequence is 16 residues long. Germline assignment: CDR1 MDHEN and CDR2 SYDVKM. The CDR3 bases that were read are TGTGCCAGCAGTGATCTTCCCGGGACAGCCTACAATGAG. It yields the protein CASSDLPGTAYNE. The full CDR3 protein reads CASSDLPGTAYNEQFF.

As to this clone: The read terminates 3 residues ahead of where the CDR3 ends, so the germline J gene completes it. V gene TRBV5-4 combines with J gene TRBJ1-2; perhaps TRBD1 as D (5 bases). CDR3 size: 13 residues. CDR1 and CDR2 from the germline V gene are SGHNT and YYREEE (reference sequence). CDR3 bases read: TGTGCCAGCAGCTTGGACACAGGTTACGGC. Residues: CASSLDTGYG. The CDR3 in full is CASSLDTGYGYTF.

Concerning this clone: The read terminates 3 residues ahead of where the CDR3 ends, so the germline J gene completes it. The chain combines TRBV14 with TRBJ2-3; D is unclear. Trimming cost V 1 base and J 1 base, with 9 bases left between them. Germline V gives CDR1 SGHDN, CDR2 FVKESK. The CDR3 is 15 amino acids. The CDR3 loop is CASSQGAPRTDTQYF. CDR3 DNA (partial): TGTGCCAGCAGCCAAGGGGCCCCCCGCACAGATACG.

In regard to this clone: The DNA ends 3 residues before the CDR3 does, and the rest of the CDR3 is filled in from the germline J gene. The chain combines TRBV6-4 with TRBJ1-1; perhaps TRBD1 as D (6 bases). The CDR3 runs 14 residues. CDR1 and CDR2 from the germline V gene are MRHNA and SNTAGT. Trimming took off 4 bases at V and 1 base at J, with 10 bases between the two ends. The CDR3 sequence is CASSVRDTNTEAFF. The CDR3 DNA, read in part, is TGTGCCAGCAGTGTGCGGGACACGAACACTGAA.

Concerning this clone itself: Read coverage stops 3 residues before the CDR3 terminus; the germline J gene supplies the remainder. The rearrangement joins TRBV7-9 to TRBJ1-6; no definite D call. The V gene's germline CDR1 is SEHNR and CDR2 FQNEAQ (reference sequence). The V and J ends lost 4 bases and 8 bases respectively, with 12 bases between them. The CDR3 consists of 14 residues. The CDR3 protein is CASSSGIVDSPLHF. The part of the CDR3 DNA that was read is TGTGCCAGCAGCTCGGGGATTGTGGATTCACCC.

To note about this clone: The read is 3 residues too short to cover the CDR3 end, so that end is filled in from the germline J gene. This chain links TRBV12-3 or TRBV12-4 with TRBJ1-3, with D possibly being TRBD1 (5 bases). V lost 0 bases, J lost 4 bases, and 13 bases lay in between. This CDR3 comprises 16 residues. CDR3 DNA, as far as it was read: TGTGCCAGCAGTTTAGCGGGGGGGAGAAGGGGAAACACC. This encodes CASSLAGGRRGNT. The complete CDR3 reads CASSLAGGRRGNTIYF.

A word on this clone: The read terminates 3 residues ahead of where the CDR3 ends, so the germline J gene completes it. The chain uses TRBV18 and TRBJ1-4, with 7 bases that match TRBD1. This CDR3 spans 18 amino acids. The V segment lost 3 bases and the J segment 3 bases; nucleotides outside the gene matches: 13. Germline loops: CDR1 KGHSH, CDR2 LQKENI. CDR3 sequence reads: CASSPRTGSGLSNEKLFF. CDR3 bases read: TGTGCCAGCTCACCTCGGACAGGTTCCGGCCTCTCTAATGAAAAA. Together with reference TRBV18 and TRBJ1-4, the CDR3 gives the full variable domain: NAGVMQNPRHLVRRRGQEARLRCSPMKGHSHVYWYRQLPEEGLKFMVYLQKENIIDESGMPKERFSAEFPKEGPSILRIQQVVRGDSAAYFCASSPRTGSGLSNEKLFFGSGTQLSVL.

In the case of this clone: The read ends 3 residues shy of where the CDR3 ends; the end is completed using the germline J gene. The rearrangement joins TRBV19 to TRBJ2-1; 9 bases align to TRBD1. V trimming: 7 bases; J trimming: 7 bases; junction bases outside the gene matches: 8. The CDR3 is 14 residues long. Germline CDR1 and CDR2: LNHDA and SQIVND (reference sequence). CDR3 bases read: TGTGCCAGTACCCCTATGGGGACAGGGAATGAG. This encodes CASTPMGTGNE. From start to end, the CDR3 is CASTPMGTGNEQFF.

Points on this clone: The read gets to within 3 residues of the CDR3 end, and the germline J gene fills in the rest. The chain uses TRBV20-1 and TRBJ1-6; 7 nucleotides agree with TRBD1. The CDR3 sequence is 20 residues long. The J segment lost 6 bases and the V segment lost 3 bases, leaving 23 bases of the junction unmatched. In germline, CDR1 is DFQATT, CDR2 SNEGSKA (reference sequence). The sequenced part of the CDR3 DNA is TGCAGTGCTAGTAAGATAATTCCGGGTTGGGACGGGACAGCTAATTCACCC. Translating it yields CSASKIIPGWDGTANSP. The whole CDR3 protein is CSASKIIPGWDGTANSPLHF.

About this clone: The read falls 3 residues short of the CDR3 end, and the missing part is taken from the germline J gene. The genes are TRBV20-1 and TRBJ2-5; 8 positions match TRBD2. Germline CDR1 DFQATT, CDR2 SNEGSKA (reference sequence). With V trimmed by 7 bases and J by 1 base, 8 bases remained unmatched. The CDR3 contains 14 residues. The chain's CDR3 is CSVVTGGGQETQYF. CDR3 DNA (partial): TGCAGTGTGGTAACGGGAGGGGGCCAAGAGACC.

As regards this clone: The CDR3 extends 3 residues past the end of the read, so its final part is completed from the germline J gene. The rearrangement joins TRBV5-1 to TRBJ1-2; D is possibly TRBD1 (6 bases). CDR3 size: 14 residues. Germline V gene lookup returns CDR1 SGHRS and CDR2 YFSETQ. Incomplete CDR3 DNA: TGCGCCAGCAGCTTGGCACAAGGGGGGGGCAGC. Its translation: CASSLAQGGGS. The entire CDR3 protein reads CASSLAQGGGSYTF.

CDR3 bases read: TGCGCCAGCAGCCCTTTAGAAAATGGGCGCACCGGGGAG. Amino acids: CASSPLENGRTGE. The entire CDR3 is CASSPLENGRTGELFF. This chain connects TRBV4-1 to TRBJ2-2; no definite D call. Coverage ceases 3 residues before the CDR3 finishes, and the germline J gene fills in the end. V lost 4 bases to trimming and J lost 4 bases, with 16 bases between them. There are 16 residues in the CDR3. Germline CDR1 is MGHRA and CDR2 is YSYEKL.

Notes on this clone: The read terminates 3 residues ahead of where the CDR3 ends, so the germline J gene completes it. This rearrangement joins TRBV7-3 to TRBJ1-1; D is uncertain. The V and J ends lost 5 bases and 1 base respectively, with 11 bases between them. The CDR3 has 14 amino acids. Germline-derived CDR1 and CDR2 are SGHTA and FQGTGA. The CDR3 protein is CASSPAGSNTEAFF. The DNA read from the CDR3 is TGTGCCAGCAGCCCGGCAGGATCGAACACTGAA.

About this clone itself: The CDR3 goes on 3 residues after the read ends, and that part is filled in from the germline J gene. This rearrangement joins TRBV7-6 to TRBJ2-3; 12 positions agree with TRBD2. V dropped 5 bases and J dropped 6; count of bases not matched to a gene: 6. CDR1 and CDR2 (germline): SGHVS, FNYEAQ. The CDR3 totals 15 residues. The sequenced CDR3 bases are TGTGCCAGCAGCCCCCGGACTAGCGGGGCCGATACG. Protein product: CASSPRTSGADT. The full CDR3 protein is CASSPRTSGADTQYF.

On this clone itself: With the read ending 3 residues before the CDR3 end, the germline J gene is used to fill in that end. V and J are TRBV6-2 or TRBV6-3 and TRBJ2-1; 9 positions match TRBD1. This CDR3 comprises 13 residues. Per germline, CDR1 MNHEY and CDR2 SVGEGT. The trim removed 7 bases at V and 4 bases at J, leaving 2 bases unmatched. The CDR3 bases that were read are TGTGCCAGCACGGGACAGGGTTACAATGAG. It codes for CASTGQGYNE. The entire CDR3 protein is CASTGQGYNEQFF.

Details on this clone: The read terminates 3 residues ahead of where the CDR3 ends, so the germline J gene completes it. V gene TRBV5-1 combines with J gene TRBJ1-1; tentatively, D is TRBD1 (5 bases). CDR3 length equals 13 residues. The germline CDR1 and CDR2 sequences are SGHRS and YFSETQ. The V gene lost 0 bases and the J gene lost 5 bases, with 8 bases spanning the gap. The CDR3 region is CASSLDGGTEAFF. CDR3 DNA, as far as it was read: TGCGCCAGCAGCTTGGACGGGGGGACTGAA.

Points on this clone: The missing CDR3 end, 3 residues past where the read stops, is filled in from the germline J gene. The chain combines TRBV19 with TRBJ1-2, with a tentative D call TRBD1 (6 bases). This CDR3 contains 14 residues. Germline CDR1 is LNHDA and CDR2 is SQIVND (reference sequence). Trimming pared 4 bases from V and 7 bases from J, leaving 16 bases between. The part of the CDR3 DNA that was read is TGTGCCAGTAGTACCGGTTGGGGGCGCGGTGGC. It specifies CASSTGWGRGG. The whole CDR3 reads CASSTGWGRGGYTF.

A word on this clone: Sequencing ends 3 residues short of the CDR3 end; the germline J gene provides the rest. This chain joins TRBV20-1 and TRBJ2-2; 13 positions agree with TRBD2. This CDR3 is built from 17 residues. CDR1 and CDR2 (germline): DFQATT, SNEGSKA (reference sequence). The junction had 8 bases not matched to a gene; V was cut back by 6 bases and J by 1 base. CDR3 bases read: TGCAGTGCGGGTTTAGGGACTAGCGGGGAGAACACCGGGGAG. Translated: CSAGLGTSGENTGE. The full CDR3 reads CSAGLGTSGENTGELFF.

CDR3 bases read: TGTGCCAGCAACAGGGCGAATCAGCCC. Its protein is CASNRANQP. Given in full, the CDR3 is CASNRANQPQHF. The V and J genes are TRBV2 and TRBJ1-5; tentatively, D is TRBD1 (6 bases). The read ends 3 residues shy of where the CDR3 ends; the end is completed using the germline J gene. V shed 7 bases and J shed 4 bases, with 8 bases lying between them. Looked up from germline, CDR1 is SNHLY and CDR2 is FYNNEI. The CDR3 totals 12 residues.

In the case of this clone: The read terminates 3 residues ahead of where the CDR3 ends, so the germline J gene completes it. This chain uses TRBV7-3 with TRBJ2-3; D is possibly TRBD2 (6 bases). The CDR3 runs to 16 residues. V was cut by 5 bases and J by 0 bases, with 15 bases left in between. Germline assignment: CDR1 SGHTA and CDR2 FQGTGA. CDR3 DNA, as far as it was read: TGTGCCAGCAGCCCCCACGGGACTGGGAGCACAGATACG. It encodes CASSPHGTGSTDT. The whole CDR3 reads CASSPHGTGSTDTQYF.

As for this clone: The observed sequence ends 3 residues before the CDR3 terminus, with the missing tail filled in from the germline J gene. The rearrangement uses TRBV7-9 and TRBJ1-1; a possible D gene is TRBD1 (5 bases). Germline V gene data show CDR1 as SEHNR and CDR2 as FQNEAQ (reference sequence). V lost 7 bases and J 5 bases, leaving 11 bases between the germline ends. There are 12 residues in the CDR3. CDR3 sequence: CASTGGKTEAFF. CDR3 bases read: TGTGCCAGCACCGGGGGGAAGACTGAA.

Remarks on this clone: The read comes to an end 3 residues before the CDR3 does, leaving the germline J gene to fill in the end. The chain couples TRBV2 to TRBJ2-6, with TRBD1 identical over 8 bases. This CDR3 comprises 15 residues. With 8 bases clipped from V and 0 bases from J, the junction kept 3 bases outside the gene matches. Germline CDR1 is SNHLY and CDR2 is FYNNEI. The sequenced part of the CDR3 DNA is TGTGCCAGCGAGGGACAGGTCTCTGGGGCCAACGTC. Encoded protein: CASEGQVSGANV. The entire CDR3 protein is CASEGQVSGANVLTF.

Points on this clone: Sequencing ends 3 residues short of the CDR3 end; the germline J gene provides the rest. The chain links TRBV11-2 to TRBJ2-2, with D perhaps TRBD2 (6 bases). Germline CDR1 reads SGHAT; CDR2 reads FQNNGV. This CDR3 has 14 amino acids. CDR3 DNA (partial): TGTGCCAGCAGCTTAGTGCGGGGCCGTGGAGAG. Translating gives CASSLVRGRGE. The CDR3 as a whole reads CASSLVRGRGELFF.

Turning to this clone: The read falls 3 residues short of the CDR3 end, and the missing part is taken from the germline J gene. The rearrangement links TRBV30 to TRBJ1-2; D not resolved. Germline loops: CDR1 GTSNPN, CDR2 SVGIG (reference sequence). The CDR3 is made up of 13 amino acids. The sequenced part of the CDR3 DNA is TGTGCCTGGAGTATAGGGTCCGCCTACATC. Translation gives CAWSIGSAYI. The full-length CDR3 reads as CAWSIGSAYIYTF. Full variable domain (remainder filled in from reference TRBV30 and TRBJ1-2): SQTIHQWPATLVQPVGSPLSLECTVEGTSNPNLYWYRQAAGRGLQLLFYSVGIGQISSEVPQNLSASRPQDRQFILSSKKLLLSDSGFYLCAWSIGSAYIYTFGSGTRLTVV.

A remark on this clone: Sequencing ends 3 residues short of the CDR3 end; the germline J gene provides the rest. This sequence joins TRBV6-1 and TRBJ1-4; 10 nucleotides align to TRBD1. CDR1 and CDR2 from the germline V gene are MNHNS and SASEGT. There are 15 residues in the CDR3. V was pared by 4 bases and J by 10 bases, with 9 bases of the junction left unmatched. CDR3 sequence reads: CASSARTGGLSKLFF. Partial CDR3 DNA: TGTGCCAGCAGTGCGCGGACAGGGGGTTTGTCAAAA.

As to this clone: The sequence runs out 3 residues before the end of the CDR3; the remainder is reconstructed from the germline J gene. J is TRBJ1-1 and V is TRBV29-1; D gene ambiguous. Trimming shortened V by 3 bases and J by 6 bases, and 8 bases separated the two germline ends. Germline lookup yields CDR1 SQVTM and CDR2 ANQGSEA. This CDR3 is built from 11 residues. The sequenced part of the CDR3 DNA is TGCAGCGTTGATAGGGTCTCTGAA. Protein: CSVDRVSE. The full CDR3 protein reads CSVDRVSEAFF.

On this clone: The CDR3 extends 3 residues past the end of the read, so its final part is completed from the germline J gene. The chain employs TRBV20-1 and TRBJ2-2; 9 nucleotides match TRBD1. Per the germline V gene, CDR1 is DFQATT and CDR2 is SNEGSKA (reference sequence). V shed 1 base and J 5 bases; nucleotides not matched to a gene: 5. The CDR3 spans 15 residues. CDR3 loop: CSARGRDRETGELFF. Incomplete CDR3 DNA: TGCAGTGCTAGAGGAAGGGACAGGGAAACCGGGGAG.

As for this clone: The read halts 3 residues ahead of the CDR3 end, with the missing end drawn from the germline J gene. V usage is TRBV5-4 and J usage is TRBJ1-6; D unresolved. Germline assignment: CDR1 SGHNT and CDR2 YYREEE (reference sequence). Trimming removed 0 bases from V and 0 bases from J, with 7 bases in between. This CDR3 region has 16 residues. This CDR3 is CASSLVQTSYNSPLHF. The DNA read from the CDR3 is TGTGCCAGCAGCTTGGTACAGACCTCCTATAATTCACCC.